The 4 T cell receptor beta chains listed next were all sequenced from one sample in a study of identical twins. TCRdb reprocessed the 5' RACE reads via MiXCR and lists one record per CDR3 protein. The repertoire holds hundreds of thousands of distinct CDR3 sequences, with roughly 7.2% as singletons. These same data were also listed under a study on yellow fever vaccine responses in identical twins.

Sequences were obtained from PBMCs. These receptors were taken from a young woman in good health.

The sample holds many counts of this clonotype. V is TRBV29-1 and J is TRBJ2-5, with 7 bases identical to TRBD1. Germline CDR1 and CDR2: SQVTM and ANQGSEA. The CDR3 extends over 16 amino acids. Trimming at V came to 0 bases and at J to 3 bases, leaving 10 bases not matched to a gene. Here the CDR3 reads CSVEDVENRGKETQYF. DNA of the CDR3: TGCAGCGTTGAAGATGTTGAGAACAGGGGTAAAGAGACCCAGTACTTC.

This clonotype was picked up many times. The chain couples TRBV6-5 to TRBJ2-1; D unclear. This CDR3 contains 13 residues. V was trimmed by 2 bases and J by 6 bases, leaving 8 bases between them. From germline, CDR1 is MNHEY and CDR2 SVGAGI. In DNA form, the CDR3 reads TGTGCCAGCAGTTACCCTCCTACCAATGAGCAGTTCTTC. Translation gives CASSYPPTNEQFF.

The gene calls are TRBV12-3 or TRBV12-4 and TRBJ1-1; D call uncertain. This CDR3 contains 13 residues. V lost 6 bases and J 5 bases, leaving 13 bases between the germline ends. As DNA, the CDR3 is TGTGCCAGCAGGCCCACTACGGGAACTGAAGCTTTCTTT. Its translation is CASRPTTGTEAFF.

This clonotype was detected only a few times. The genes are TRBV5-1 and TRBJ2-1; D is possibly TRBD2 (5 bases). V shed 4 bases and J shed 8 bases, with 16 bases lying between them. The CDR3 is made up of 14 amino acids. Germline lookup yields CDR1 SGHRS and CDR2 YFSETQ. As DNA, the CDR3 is TGCGCCAGCAGCCCAGGACTGTACCTTGATGAGCAGTTCTTC. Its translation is CASSPGLYLDEQFF.